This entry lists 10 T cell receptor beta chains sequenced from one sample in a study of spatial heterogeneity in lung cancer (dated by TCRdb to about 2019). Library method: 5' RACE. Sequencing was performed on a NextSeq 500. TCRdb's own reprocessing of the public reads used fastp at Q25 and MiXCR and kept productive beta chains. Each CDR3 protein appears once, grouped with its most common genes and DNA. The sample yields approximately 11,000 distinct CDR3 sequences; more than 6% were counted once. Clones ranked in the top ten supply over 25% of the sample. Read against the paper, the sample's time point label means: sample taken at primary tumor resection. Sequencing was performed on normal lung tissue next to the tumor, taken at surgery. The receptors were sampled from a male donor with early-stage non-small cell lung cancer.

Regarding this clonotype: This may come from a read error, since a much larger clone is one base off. CDR3 bases: TGCGGCGTTGCCCACGGACTCTACGAGCAGTACTTC. It yields the protein CGVAHGLYEQYF. This rearrangement joins TRBV29-1 to TRBJ2-7; weak D call: TRBD2 (5 bases). The germline gives CDR1 SQVTM, CDR2 ANQGSEA. The length of the CDR3 is 12 residues.

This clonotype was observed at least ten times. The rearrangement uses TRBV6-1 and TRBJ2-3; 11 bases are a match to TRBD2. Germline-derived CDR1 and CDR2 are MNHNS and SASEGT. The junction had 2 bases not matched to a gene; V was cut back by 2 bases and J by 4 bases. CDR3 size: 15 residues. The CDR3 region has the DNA TGTGCCAGCAGTGAAAGTAGCGGGGGGGCAGATACGCAGTATTTT. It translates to CASSESSGGADTQYF.

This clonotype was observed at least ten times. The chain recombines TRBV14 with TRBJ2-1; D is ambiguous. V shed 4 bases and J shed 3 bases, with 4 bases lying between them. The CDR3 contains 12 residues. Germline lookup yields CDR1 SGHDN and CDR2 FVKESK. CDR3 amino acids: CASSPYYNEQFF. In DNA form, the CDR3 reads TGTGCCAGCAGCCCCTACTACAATGAGCAGTTCTTC.

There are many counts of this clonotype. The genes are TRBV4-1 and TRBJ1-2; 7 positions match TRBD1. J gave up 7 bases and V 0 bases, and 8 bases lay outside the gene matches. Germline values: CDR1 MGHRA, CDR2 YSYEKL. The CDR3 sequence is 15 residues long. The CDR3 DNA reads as TGCGCCAGCAGCCAAGACCCCCAGGGGGATGGTGGCTACACCTTC. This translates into CASSQDPQGDGGYTF.

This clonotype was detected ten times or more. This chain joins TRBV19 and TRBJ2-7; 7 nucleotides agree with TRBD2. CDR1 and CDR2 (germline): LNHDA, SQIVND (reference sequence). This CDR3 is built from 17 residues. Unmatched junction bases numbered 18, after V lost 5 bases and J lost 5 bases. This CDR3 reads CASSEFYAGDDLNEQYF. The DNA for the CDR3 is TGTGCCAGTAGTGAGTTCTACGCGGGGGACGACTTAAACGAGCAGTACTTC.

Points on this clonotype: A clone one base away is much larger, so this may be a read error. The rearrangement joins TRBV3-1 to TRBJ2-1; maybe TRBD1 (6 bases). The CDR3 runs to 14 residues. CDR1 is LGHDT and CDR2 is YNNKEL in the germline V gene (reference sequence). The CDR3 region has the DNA TGTGCCAACAGCAGGGGTAGCTCCTACAATGAGCAGTTCTTC. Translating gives CANSRGSSYNEQFF.

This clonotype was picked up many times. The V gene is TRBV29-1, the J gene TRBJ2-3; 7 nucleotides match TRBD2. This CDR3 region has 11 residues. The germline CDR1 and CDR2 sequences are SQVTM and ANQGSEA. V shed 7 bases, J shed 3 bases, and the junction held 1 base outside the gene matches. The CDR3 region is CSAGGTDTQYF. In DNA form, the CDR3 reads TGCAGCGCGGGGGGTACAGATACGCAGTATTTT.

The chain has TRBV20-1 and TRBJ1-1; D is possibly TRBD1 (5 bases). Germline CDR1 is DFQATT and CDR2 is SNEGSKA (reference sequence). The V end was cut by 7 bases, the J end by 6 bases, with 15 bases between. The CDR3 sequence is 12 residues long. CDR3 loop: CSELFGGAEAFF. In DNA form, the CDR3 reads TGCAGTGAACTGTTTGGAGGGGCTGAAGCTTTCTTT.

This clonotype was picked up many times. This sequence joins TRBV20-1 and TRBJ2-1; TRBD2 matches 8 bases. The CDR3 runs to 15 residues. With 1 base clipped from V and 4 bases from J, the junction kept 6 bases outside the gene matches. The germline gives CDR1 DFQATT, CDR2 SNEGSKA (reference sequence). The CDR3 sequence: CSARVSLAGYNEQFF. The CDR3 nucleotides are TGCAGTGCTAGAGTTAGTCTAGCGGGTTACAATGAGCAGTTCTTC.

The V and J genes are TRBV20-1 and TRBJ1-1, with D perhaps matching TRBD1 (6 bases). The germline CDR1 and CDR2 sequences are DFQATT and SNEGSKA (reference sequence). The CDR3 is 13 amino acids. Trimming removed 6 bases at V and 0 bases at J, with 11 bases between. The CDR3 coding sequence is TGCAGTGCGCCGGACAGCTTGAACACTGAAGCTTTCTTT. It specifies CSAPDSLNTEAFF.